The sample holds many counts of the clone carrying this TCR beta chain. Its antigen is undetermined. TCRdb analysed the 5' RACE reads with MiXCR anew, one entry per CDR3 protein. The sample lists a few hundred thousand distinct CDR3 sequences; roughly 8.2% were seen once. The sample belongs to a study of T-cell memory formation after mild COVID-19. Trimming shortened V by 1 base and J by 6 bases, and 8 bases separated the two germline ends. Germline loops: CDR1 SGHRS, CDR2 YFSETQ. The CDR3 contains 13 residues. Study observations and caveats: CD4+ clones that contracted lay mainly in CM and EM; CD8+ ones lay in EMRA. Second-wave clones reaching peak frequency on day 37 lacked confirmed SARS-CoV-2 specificity.

Sequencing used PBMCs or a T cell subset sorted from them (not recorded which). The V and J genes are TRBV5-1 and TRBJ2-1; D is possibly TRBD2 (7 bases). The sequence derives from a man between 18 and 35 years old who had mild COVID-19 (a few samples of this study predate the infection). Cell type and time point are not known. CDR3 DNA sequence: TGCGCCAGCAGCTTGAGGGGGGGCAATGAGCAGTTCTTC. Translating it yields CASSLRGGNEQFF.